The 11 T cell receptor beta chains listed next were all sequenced from one sample in a study of blood T cell repertoires in COVID-19. Profiling relied on immunoSEQ multiplex PCR, and the TCRdb table lists in-frame clones only, not all of them. Among 450,000 to 500,000 clones listed, approximately 90% were seen once. Source material: PBMCs or T cells enriched from blood (not recorded which). All receptors come from a woman aged 18-29 years who had recovered from COVID-19.

The J gene is TRBJ2-7, the V gene TRBV30, with D maybe TRBD2 (6 bases). V lost 2 bases, J lost 9 bases, and 23 bases lay in between. Germline CDR1 reads GTSNPN; CDR2 reads SVGIG (reference sequence). This CDR3 has 15 residues. This CDR3 reads CAWSRPGTPSEGQYF. The CDR3 DNA sequence: TGTGCCTGGAGTCGACCCGGGACTCCTTCGGAAGGGCAGTACTTC.

CDR3 DNA sequence: TGTGCCAGCAGCCATGCCGACCGAGGGGACAGTTCAAACAATGAGCAGTTCTTC. Its protein is CASSHADRGDSSNNEQFF. The genes are TRBV7-9 and TRBJ2-1; 7 bases map to TRBD1. Per germline, CDR1 SEHNR and CDR2 FQNEAQ (reference sequence). V lost 5 bases to trimming and J lost 5 bases; unmatched junction nucleotides: 18. This CDR3 is built from 18 residues.

The V gene is TRBV19, the J gene TRBJ2-6; 7 bases align to TRBD2. V trimming: 6 bases; J trimming: 1 base; junction bases outside the gene matches: 9. This CDR3 is built from 17 residues. Germline CDR1 and CDR2: LNHDA and SQIVND (reference sequence). CDR3 protein: CASRGGLTLSGANVLTF. The CDR3, as DNA: TGTGCCAGTAGGGGGGGACTAACCCTATCTGGGGCCAACGTCCTGACTTTC.

The V gene is TRBV25-1, the J gene TRBJ1-5; TRBD1 matches at 7 bases. CDR1 is MGHDK and CDR2 is SYGVNS in the germline V gene. The trim removed 6 bases at V and 7 bases at J, leaving 6 bases unmatched. CDR3 length: 13 residues. The CDR3 region is CASSGTEAQPQHF. CDR3 nucleotides: TGTGCCAGCAGCGGGACAGAGGCGCAGCCCCAGCATTTT.

The chain links TRBV6-2 or TRBV6-3 to TRBJ1-5; 8 positions match TRBD1. Germline trimming cut 6 bases from V and 7 bases from J; bases unmatched to any gene: 11. CDR3 length equals 15 residues. The germline V gene has CDR1 MNHEY and CDR2 SVGEGT. In nucleotides, the CDR3 is TGTGCCAGCAGCCACCCGGACAGGGAGGAACAGCCCCAGCATTTT. Translated: CASSHPDREEQPQHF.

The chain couples TRBV12-3 or TRBV12-4 to TRBJ2-2, with unresolved D. The germline V and J ends were trimmed by 2 bases and 3 bases, with 4 bases remaining between them. The CDR3 contains 13 residues. The CDR3 bases are TGTGCCAGCAGTTTAATCGACACCGGGGAGCTGTTTTTT. This sequence encodes CASSLIDTGELFF.

The J gene is TRBJ1-5, the V gene TRBV28; D gene ambiguous. V shed 3 bases and J shed 6 bases, with 9 bases lying between them. This CDR3 has 13 residues. Germline lookup yields CDR1 MDHEN and CDR2 SYDVKM. The CDR3 here is CASSFQRSQPQHF. The CDR3 DNA reads as TGTGCCAGCAGTTTTCAGCGGAGTCAGCCCCAGCATTTT.

The rearrangement joins TRBV18 to TRBJ1-2; TRBD1 aligns across 8 bases. The germline V gene has CDR1 KGHSH and CDR2 LQKENI. Trimming cost V 3 bases and J 8 bases; bases outside gene matches: 11. The CDR3 runs to 15 residues. CDR3 loop: CASSPQADRELGYTF. CDR3 DNA sequence: TGTGCCAGCTCACCCCAAGCGGACAGGGAGTTGGGCTACACCTTC.

The V and J genes are TRBV5-8 and TRBJ1-5; 8 positions match TRBD1. The CDR3 sequence is 15 residues long. Germline V CDR1 and CDR2: SGHTS, YDEGEE. The V gene end was trimmed by 0 bases and the J gene end by 5 bases; junction bases not matched to a gene: 4. The CDR3 loop reads CASSLAGQGHQPQHF. The CDR3, as DNA: TGTGCCAGCAGCTTGGCCGGACAGGGTCATCAGCCCCAGCATTTT.

The V call is TRBV12-3 or TRBV12-4, the J call TRBJ2-3; TRBD2 aligns across 8 bases. The CDR3 is 13 residues long. The V and J ends lost 1 base and 6 bases, in that order; junction bases with no gene match: 0. In DNA, the CDR3 is TGTGCCAGCAGTTTAGGCGGGAGGGATACGCAGTATTTT. This gives the protein CASSLGGRDTQYF.

This chain joins TRBV5-1 and TRBJ1-6, with TRBD1 identical over 7 bases. The CDR3 sequence is 15 residues long. Losses at the gene ends were 0 bases for V and 7 bases for J; bases not matched to a gene: 4. Germline loops: CDR1 SGHRS, CDR2 YFSETQ. The CDR3 nucleotides are TGCGCCAGCAGCTTGGAGGGGGCGAAGAATTCACCCCTCCACTTT. Translating it yields CASSLEGAKNSPLHF.